This entry is about one TCR beta chain. No antigen is known for it. The CDR3 has 16 residues. V gave up 3 bases and J gave up 7 bases; unmatched junction bases: 9. CDR1 is LNHDA, CDR2 SQIVND, per germline (reference sequence). This sample stems from a study of T cell responses to AZD1222 COVID-19 vaccine. As for the study in general: Samples with a second dose at about 4 or about 12 weeks were pooled together.

Whole-study results and caveats: Most donors were white British and more were female, and clonal diversity was possibly underestimated. The span of vaccine-associated CD4 TCRs extended across spike, with dominance at 160-218 and 743-854. Spike-specific TCRs gained breadth and depth after people received two AZD1222 doses.

Profiled with immunoSEQ multiplex PCR; TCRdb holds only in-frame clones, not every one. The sample shows 110,000 to 150,000 clones, approximately 91% of them seen only once. This specimen consisted of peripheral blood, obtained on day 0 of AZD1222 vaccination. This receptor was identified in an adult in good health. The J gene is TRBJ2-1, the V gene TRBV19; 10 bases are a match to TRBD1. This chain's CDR3 is CASSILKGQGDNEQFF. CDR3 bases: TGTGCCAGTAGTATTCTTAAAGGACAGGGGGATAATGAGCAGTTCTTC. Full variable domain (outside the CDR3, taken from reference TRBV19 and TRBJ2-1): DGGITQSPKYLFRKEGQNVTLSCEQNLNHDAMYWYRQDPGQGLRLIYYSQIVNDFQKGDIAEGYSVSREKKESFPLTVTSAQKNPTAFYLCASSILKGQGDNEQFFGPGTRLTVL.